This entry is about one T cell receptor beta chain. This CDR3 contains 17 residues. Trimming stripped 0 bases from V and 1 base from J, with 14 bases between. The germline V gene encodes CDR1 SGHDT and CDR2 YYEEEE. The PCR had 60 Vbeta and 13 Jbeta primers. Authors' methods: As a later analysis found, there were 70 million to 80 million unique TCR beta chains, of which some 10 million were shared. Sequencing was performed with immunoSEQ multiplex PCR; in TCRdb, only in-frame clones are kept and a portion is missing. V, J and clone size derive from that table, while D and trimming were established from the DNA sequence. The table for this sample gives 200,000 to 250,000 clones. This specimen belongs to a study of cytomegalovirus exposure and HLA in healthy donors.

The rearrangement uses TRBV5-6 and TRBJ2-1; D may be TRBD2 (6 bases). Sequenced material: PBMCs. The source of this sequence is a woman aged 25 to 39 in good health and CMV-seropositive. In DNA form, the CDR3 reads TGTGCCAGCAGCTTGGCCTCGGCGGGAACGTCCTACAATGAGCAGTTCTTC. Protein: CASSLASAGTSYNEQFF.